Listed below are T cell receptor beta chains from one sample, sequenced in a study of T cells expressing NK-cell markers. No DNA is given; TCRdb re-called the 5' RACE reads and lists each CDR3 protein once. Its table lists some 440,000 distinct CDR3 sequences. Input material: blood T cells: a sorted CD56 or NKG2C T cell subset, CD4+ or CD8+ T cells, or bulk PBMC T cells (not recorded which). The receptor source for this set is a woman between 45 and 60 years old in good health. Each CDR3 is given with its conserved first and last residue.

V gene	J gene	CDR3 protein
TRBV5-6	TRBJ2-5	CASSLITRGETQYF
TRBV27	TRBJ2-3	CACRGSSTDTQYF
TRBV10-3	TRBJ1-1	CATRAQGIMNTEAFF
TRBV10-3	TRBJ2-7	CAISEPRASLYEQYF
TRBV5-5	TRBJ2-2	CASSLWSGRGTGELFF
TRBV11-3	TRBJ2-1	CASSLFERALEQFF
TRBV24-1	TRBJ2-3	CATRASTGTSGRDTQYF
TRBV4-1	TRBJ2-3	CASSQGLVVRTDTQYF
TRBV11-2	TRBJ2-1	CASSPTPGRAPTEQFF
TRBV12-3/TRBV12-4	TRBJ2-6	CASSLTQAGTGANVLTF
TRBV20-1	TRBJ2-1	CSARDYLGLAGRNEQFF
TRBV12-5	TRBJ2-2	CASGPRTVNTGELFF
TRBV20-1	TRBJ1-1	CSASGPRGRNTEAFF
TRBV27	TRBJ2-7	CASSLKGPTYEQYF
TRBV29-1	TRBJ2-1	CSVAPTGSYNEQFF
TRBV19	TRBJ2-5	CASSMWTGVPQETQYF